This T cell receptor (beta chain) was documented in a study of long-term antiretroviral therapy in people with HIV. Across the whole study: Of all samples, the earliest predate the 2015 immediate-ART recommendation by about a decade. Regarding the study as a whole: ART-treated samples gained diversity yet remained below transplant donor controls. Against controls, HIV repertoires showed narrower ranges of CDR3 length.

The assay used was immunoSEQ (version v3.0), run at survey level. TCRdb's copy holds only in-frame clones and misses some; the assay was immunoSEQ multiplex PCR. Of 19,000 or so clones listed, 70% to 85% are singletons. In each sample, roughly 1-11 million cryopreserved PBMC were present before DNA extraction. In the case of this clone: What it binds is unknown.

The V and J ends lost 6 bases and 0 bases, in that order; junction bases with no gene match: 9. CDR3 length: 16 residues. From germline, CDR1 is MDHEN and CDR2 SYDVKM. The chain couples TRBV28 to TRBJ2-5; 8 nucleotides align to TRBD1. The receptor's source is a man aged 18 to 35 with HIV. Specimen: unsorted PBMCs, collected 0.9 years after starting antiretroviral therapy. Written as DNA, the CDR3 is TGTGCCAGCAGCTCCACCCCGGACAGGGACCAAGAGACCCAGTACTTC. This gives the protein CASSSTPDRDQETQYF.